The entry below gives a single T cell receptor beta chain sequence along with its context. Its antigen specificity is not known. Base qualities were left out, and no much larger clone turns up one base away. This sample was taken from a study of blood T cell repertoires in COVID-19 (dated by TCRdb to the early 2020s). Context from the whole study: Samples from collaborators originated in the United States, Italy and Spain and spanned both the acute and convalescent phases of COVID-19. The samples were drawn from two sources: the first 160 participants of the ongoing ImmuneRACE study, and about 1,300 subjects contributed by 6 global collaborators. Sample metadata almost always included a de-identified subject ID, COVID-19 status, age in years and sex. The prospective study material was composed of cDNA or gDNA derived from T cells, B-cell-depleted T cells, or PBMCs. The repertoires were released in a freely available public database meant as a resource for research on the immune response to SARS-CoV-2. Deeply sampled blood TCRbeta repertoires from subjects exposed to, actively infected with, or recovered from COVID-19 were included in the dataset. Where available, HLA class I and class II types were taken from metadata supplied by the sample provider and were not determined by assay-based typing.

What the work shows at the level of the full study, not this receptor alone: The quantity of clinical and demographic metadata differed by source and by participant and was supplied without curation.

Collaborating institutions collected whole blood in K2EDTA tubes following their own protocols. For TCRbeta analysis, collaborators shipped samples in one of three forms: frozen whole blood, isolated PBMCs, or DNA extracted from either of those sample types. TCRbeta CDR3 regions were amplified from genomic DNA by means of the immunoSEQ Assay, a bias-controlled multiplex PCR. The paper's data handling went like this. Nucleated cell counts per sample were estimated from amplification of reference gene primers within the assay. To quantify the absolute abundance of each unique TCRbeta CDR3 rearrangement, sequence reads were collapsed and filtered. For each sample, productive Simpson clonality was calculated as the square root of Simpson's diversity index across productive rearrangements. This immuneACCESS table, as held by TCRdb, lists in-frame sequences with V and J called but not all clones. Of the missing ones, under half trace to an unresolved V gene in checked studies; the others have no known cause. Clone size and V and J calls were adopted from that table, with D and trimming inferred from the DNA. This sample comprises 110,000 to 150,000 clones, about 84% of them detected only once. The ten biggest clones cover about 5% of the sample.

V trim: 0 bases; J trim: 5 bases; unmatched bases: 6. The CDR3 runs 16 amino acids, cysteine and phenylalanine included. The entry retains the CDR3 DNA only, 48 bases that are in frame from base 1. The germline V gene encodes CDR1 LGHNA and CDR2 YSLEER. This chain is built from TRBV4-3 and TRBJ1-4, and 7 junctional nucleotides match TRBD1. This receptor was identified in a woman between 50 and 59 years old with acute or convalescent COVID-19. Sequencing was carried out using peripheral blood. The DNA reads TGCGCCAGCAGCCAAGATCTGGACAGGCTGAATGAAAAACTGTTTTTT. This yields the protein CASSQDLDRLNEKLFF.